Below, 18 T cell receptor beta chains from the same sample are listed, as sequenced in a study of T-cell reconstitution after alpha-beta-depleted transplantation in children. Construction of the TCRbeta library involved unique molecular identifiers. MiXCR was run by TCRdb on the PCR reads, yielding one entry per CDR3 protein. The table includes 700,000 to 950,000 distinct CDR3 sequences, roughly 16% detected once. Source: PBMCs, mostly from graft donor cells, taken 360 days after TCRalphabeta/CD19-depleted stem cell transplant. The receptors originated from a male patient younger than 18 who had a stem cell transplant for acute lymphoblastic leukemia, so the T cells may come from the graft donor.

This chain connects TRBV12-3 or TRBV12-4 to TRBJ2-1, with D uncertain. V lost 3 bases and J lost 10, with 10 bases in between. CDR3 length: 12 amino acids. CDR3 bases: TGTGCCAGCAGTTTGAGAAAGGTGGAGCAGTTCTTC. It encodes CASSLRKVEQFF.

The CDR3 DNA follows: TGTGCCAGCAGCGACAGGACCCTGGCAACTCGCAATCAGCCCCAGCATTTT. This sequence encodes CASSDRTLATRNQPQHF. The chain is built from TRBV2 and TRBJ1-5, with D possibly matching TRBD1 (6 bases). Germline CDR1 is SNHLY and CDR2 is FYNNEI. This CDR3 is 17 amino acids long. V was shortened by 6 bases and J by 2 bases, with 20 bases between the two germline ends.

This chain uses TRBV5-1 with TRBJ2-1; D is unresolved. The germline CDR1 and CDR2 sequences are SGHRS and YFSETQ. V lost 2 bases to trimming and J lost 5 bases, with 14 bases between them. The CDR3 is made up of 15 amino acids. Written as DNA, the CDR3 is TGCGCCAGCAGCTTCTACTCTTCTTATAACAATGAGCAGTTCTTC. Translated, it gives CASSFYSSYNNEQFF.

The rearrangement joins TRBV4-1 to TRBJ2-2; 8 bases are shared with TRBD1. The CDR3 loop spans 16 amino acids. CDR1 is MGHRA, CDR2 YSYEKL, per germline. After removal of 3 bases from V and 1 base from J, the junction contained 4 bases not matched to a gene. The CDR3 reads CASSHRGQVNTGELFF. The CDR3 DNA reads as TGCGCCAGCAGCCACAGGGGACAGGTGAACACCGGGGAGCTGTTTTTT.

This clonotype was seen repeatedly, ten times or more. CDR3 in amino acids: CASSPASGGYNEQFF. CDR3 DNA sequence: TGTGCCAGCAGTCCCGCTAGCGGGGGATACAATGAGCAGTTCTTC. The J gene is TRBJ2-1, the V gene TRBV5-6; 10 nucleotides match TRBD2. With 5 bases clipped from V and 4 bases from J, the junction kept 6 bases outside the gene matches. The CDR3 consists of 15 residues. Looked up from germline, CDR1 is SGHDT and CDR2 is YYEEEE. Using reference TRBV5-6 and TRBJ2-1 for the parts outside the CDR3, the full variable domain is DAGVTQSPTHLIKTRGQQVTLRCSPKSGHDTVSWYQQALGQGPQFIFQYYEEEERQRGNFPDRFSGHQFPNYSSELNVNALLLGDSALYLCASSPASGGYNEQFFGPGTRLTVL.

The chain links TRBV27 to TRBJ2-7, with 8 positions matching TRBD1. Germline CDR1 and CDR2: MNHEY and SMNVEV (reference sequence). The junction had 13 bases not matched to a gene; V was cut back by 3 bases and J by 6 bases. This CDR3 comprises 16 residues. The CDR3 bases are TGTGCCAGCAGTTTTCTTAATGGACAGGGCTCCCTCGAGCAGTACTTC. It codes for CASSFLNGQGSLEQYF.

This chain connects TRBV7-2 to TRBJ2-1; 8 bases align to TRBD2. The length of the CDR3 is 16 residues. The V gene's germline CDR1 is SGHTA and CDR2 FQGNSA. V lost 2 bases to trimming and J lost 10 bases; unmatched junction nucleotides: 13. This CDR3 reads CASSLSWVAGPPEQFF. The DNA for the CDR3 is TGTGCCAGCAGCTTAAGTTGGGTAGCGGGGCCTCCGGAGCAGTTCTTC. The whole variable domain, remainder taken from reference TRBV7-2 and TRBJ2-1, is GAGVSQSPSNKVTEKGKDVELRCDPISGHTALYWYRQSLGQGLEFLIYFQGNSAPDKSGLPSDRFSAERTGGSVSTLTIQRTQQEDSAVYLCASSLSWVAGPPEQFFGPGTRLTVL.

J is TRBJ2-3 and V is TRBV24-1; D might be TRBD1 (5 bases). The CDR3 has 14 residues. Germline V gene lookup returns CDR1 KGHDR and CDR2 SFDVKD. Trimming left V 5 bases short and J 1 base short, with 9 bases between. CDR3 bases: TGTGCCACCAGTGCAGAAGGGGGCACAGATACGCAGTATTTT. Residues: CATSAEGGTDTQYF.

This clonotype has ten or more counts. V usage is TRBV5-1 and J usage is TRBJ2-7; 7 nucleotides line up with TRBD1. This CDR3 spans 15 amino acids. V shed 2 bases, J shed 0 bases, and the junction held 5 bases outside the gene matches. Germline assignment: CDR1 SGHRS and CDR2 YFSETQ. The CDR3 loop is CASSLQTGTSYEQYF. In DNA form, the CDR3 reads TGCGCCAGCAGCTTACAGACAGGGACCTCCTACGAGCAGTACTTC.

This clonotype was detected many times. One junction end disagrees with the germline gene, perhaps due to a read error. For the CDR3, the DNA is TGCGCCAGCAGCCCGGGGGATTACGAGCAGTACTTC. Translated, it gives CASSPGDYEQYF. The chain combines TRBV12-3 or TRBV12-4 with TRBJ2-7, with D perhaps matching TRBD2 (6 bases). The CDR3 is made up of 12 amino acids.

This clonotype came up a few times. The chain has TRBV4-2 and TRBJ2-5, with a possible D match to TRBD2 (5 bases). This CDR3 contains 16 residues. Trimming pared 1 base from V and 1 base from J, leaving 13 bases between. CDR1 is LGHNA, CDR2 YNFKEQ, per germline. The CDR3 sequence is CASSQGVSGSQETQYF. The CDR3 DNA is TGTGCCAGCAGCCAAGGGGTTTCGGGGTCCCAAGAGACCCAGTACTTC.

The chain uses TRBV29-1 and TRBJ1-5; D call uncertain. V was shortened by 4 bases and J by 0 bases, with 10 bases between the two germline ends. Germline V lookup: CDR1 SQVTM, CDR2 ANQGSEA. The CDR3 contains 14 residues. This CDR3 reads CSVGVGDSNQPQHF. CDR3 nucleotides: TGCAGCGTTGGTGTCGGAGATAGCAATCAGCCCCAGCATTTT.

In this sample, this clonotype turned up many times. The V and J genes are TRBV29-1 and TRBJ2-7, with 9 bases fitting TRBD2. The germline V gene encodes CDR1 SQVTM and CDR2 ANQGSEA. V dropped 6 bases and J dropped 2; count of bases not matched to a gene: 2. The CDR3 loop spans 12 amino acids. The CDR3 protein is CSVASGTYEQYF. In DNA form, the CDR3 reads TGCAGCGTGGCTAGCGGGACCTACGAGCAGTACTTC.

This chain uses TRBV5-1 with TRBJ2-1, with no clear D. V was cut by 4 bases and J by 11 bases, with 22 bases left in between. CDR3 length: 15 amino acids. Looked up from germline, CDR1 is SGHRS and CDR2 is YFSETQ. The CDR3 sequence: CASSPLEPSTKKQFF. The CDR3 coding sequence is TGCGCCAGCAGCCCACTGGAGCCCTCTACTAAGAAGCAGTTCTTC.

The rearrangement joins TRBV12-3 or TRBV12-4 to TRBJ2-1; TRBD2 matches 15 bases. This CDR3 spans 16 amino acids. V lost 6 bases, J lost 8 bases, and 8 bases stayed unmatched. The CDR3 region is CASSLGLAGGRHEQFF. CDR3 sequence (DNA): TGTGCCAGCAGCCTCGGACTAGCGGGAGGGAGGCATGAGCAGTTCTTC.

The chain couples TRBV15 to TRBJ2-1, with 10 bases identical to TRBD2. V lost 0 bases and J lost 4; bases outside the gene matches: 12. CDR1 is LNHNV, CDR2 YYDKDF, per germline (reference sequence). This CDR3 is built from 19 residues. CDR3 region: CATSRDGPQLAGAYNEQFF. CDR3 DNA sequence: TGTGCCACCAGCAGAGATGGACCGCAGCTAGCGGGAGCTTACAATGAGCAGTTCTTC.

V is TRBV7-3 and J is TRBJ2-1; 7 bases line up with TRBD2. The germline gives CDR1 SGHTA, CDR2 FQGTGA. V lost 5 bases to trimming and J lost 7 bases; unmatched junction nucleotides: 8. This CDR3 has 14 amino acids. In nucleotides, the CDR3 is TGTGCCAGCAGCGGCGGGAGTGGTGGGAATGAGCAGTTCTTC. It is translated as CASSGGSGGNEQFF.

J is TRBJ2-5 and V is TRBV10-3, with 7 bases fitting TRBD1. The CDR3 totals 13 residues. V shed 6 bases, J shed 2 bases, and the junction held 3 bases outside the gene matches. Germline-derived CDR1 and CDR2 are ENHRY and SYGVKD. The CDR3 protein is CAIRRQGQETQYF. In DNA form, the CDR3 reads TGTGCCATCAGAAGACAGGGACAAGAGACCCAGTACTTC.